One T cell receptor beta chain is described in this entry. Antigen: not known. This sample was taken from a study of blood T cells in healthy people across ages. Study observations and caveats: Long-lived donors exceeded aged donors in naive CD4+ cells and diversity. Diversity of TCR beta per million T cells declined in a roughly linear way with age. Any changes in expanded clonotypes were possibly confounded, as donor CMV status remained unknown.

Combining a sample-barcoded 5' primer with a J-beta primer mix, a second PCR ran for roughly 7 to 12 cycles. Each TCR beta cDNA got a 12-nucleotide random molecular identifier. MiXCR, run by TCRdb on the 5' RACE reads, gives a single entry per CDR3 protein. There are over a million distinct CDR3 sequences in the sample; 35% to 55% occur only once, and approximately 17% lies in the top ten. Sample: blood. The sequence was collected from a woman aged 55-75 years in good health.

The CDR3 DNA sequence: TGTGCCAGCAGTTTCGGACTGCGGGACAGCACAGATACGCAGTATTTT. Translated, it gives CASSFGLRDSTDTQYF. This chain joins TRBV28 and TRBJ2-3; weak D call: TRBD2 (6 bases). Deletions cut 3 bases from V and 0 bases from J, with 13 bases between. Germline V gene lookup returns CDR1 MDHEN and CDR2 SYDVKM. The CDR3 runs to 16 residues.